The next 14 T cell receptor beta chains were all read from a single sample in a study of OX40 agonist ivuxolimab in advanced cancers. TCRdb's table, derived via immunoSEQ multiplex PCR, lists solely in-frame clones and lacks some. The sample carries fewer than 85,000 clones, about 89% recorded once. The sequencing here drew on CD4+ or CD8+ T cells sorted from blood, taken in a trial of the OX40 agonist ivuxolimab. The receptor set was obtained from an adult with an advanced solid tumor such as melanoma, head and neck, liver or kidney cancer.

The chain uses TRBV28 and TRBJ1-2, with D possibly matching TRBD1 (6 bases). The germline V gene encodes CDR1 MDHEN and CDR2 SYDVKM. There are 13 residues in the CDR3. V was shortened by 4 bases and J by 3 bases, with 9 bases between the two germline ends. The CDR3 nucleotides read TGTGCCAGCAGTTGGACAGCGGACTATGGCTACACCTTC. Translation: CASSWTADYGYTF.

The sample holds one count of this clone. The CDR3 reads CSGAAPSSTQYF. The CDR3 nucleotides read TGCAGCGGGGCGGCGCCGTCAAGTACGCAGTATTTT. This chain joins TRBV29-1 and TRBJ2-3; D not certain. The V end was cut by 7 bases, the J end by 8 bases, with 16 bases between. In germline, CDR1 is SQVTM, CDR2 ANQGSEA. The CDR3 extends over 12 amino acids.

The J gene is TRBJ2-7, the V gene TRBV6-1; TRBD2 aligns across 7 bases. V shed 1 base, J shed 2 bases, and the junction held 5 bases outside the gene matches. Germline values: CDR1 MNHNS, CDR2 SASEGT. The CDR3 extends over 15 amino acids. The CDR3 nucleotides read TGTGCCAGCAGTGAAGGGGTGGGAGGGCCCTACGAGCAGTACTTC. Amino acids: CASSEGVGGPYEQYF.

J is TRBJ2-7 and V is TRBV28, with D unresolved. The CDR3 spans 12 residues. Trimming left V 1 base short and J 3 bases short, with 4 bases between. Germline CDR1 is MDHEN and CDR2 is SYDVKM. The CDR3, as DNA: TGTGCCAGCAGTTTATCCCTCTACGAGCAGTACTTC. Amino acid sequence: CASSLSLYEQYF.

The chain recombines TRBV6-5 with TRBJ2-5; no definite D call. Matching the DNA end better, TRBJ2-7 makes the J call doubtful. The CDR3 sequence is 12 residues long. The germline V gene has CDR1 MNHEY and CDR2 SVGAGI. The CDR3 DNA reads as TGTGCCAGCAGTTCCTCTCTGTACGAGCAGTACTTC. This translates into CASSSSLYEQYF.

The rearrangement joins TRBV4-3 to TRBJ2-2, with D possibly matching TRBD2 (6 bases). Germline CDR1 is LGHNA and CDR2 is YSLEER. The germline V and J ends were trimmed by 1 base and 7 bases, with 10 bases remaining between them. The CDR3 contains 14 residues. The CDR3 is CASSQVARGGELFF. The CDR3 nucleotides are TGCGCCAGCAGCCAAGTCGCGCGGGGCGGGGAGCTGTTTTTT.

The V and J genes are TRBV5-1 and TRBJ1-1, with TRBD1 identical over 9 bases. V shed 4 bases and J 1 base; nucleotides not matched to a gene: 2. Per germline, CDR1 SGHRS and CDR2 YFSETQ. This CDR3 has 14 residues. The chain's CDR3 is CASSTGQGNTEAFF. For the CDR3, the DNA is TGCGCCAGCAGCACGGGACAGGGGAACACTGAAGCTTTCTTT.

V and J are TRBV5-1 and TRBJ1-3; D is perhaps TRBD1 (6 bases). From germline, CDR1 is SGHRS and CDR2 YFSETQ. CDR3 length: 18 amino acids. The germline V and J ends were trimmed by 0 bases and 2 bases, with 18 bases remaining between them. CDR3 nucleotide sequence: TGCGCCAGCAGCTTGGGATTCGCCGGGGGCTCGGCTGGAAACACCATATATTTT. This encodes CASSLGFAGGSAGNTIYF. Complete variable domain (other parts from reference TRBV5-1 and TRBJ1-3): KAGVTQTPRYLIKTRGQQVTLSCSPISGHRSVSWYQQTPGQGLQFLFEYFSETQRNKGNFPGRFSGRQFSNSRSEMNVSTLELGDSALYLCASSLGFAGGSAGNTIYFGEGSWLTVV.

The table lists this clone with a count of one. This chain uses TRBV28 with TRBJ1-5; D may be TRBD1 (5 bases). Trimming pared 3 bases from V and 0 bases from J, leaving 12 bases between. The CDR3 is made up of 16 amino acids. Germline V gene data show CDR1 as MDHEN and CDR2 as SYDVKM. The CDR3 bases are TGTGCCAGCAGTTTGGGGCAAGTTTATAGCAATCAGCCCCAGCATTTT. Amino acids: CASSLGQVYSNQPQHF. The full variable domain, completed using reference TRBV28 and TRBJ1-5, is DVKVTQSSRYLVKRTGEKVFLECVQDMDHENMFWYRQDPGLGLRLIYFSYDVKMKEKGDIPEGYSVSREKKERFSLILESASTNQTSMYLCASSLGQVYSNQPQHFGDGTRLSIL.

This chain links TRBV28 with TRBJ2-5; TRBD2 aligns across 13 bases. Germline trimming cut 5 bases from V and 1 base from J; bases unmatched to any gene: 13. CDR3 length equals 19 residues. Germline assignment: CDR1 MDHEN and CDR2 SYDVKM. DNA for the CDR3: TGTGCCAGCAGTGCCCAGTCCGGGACTAGCGGGACCCGCCAAGAGACCCAGTACTTC. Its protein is CASSAQSGTSGTRQETQYF.

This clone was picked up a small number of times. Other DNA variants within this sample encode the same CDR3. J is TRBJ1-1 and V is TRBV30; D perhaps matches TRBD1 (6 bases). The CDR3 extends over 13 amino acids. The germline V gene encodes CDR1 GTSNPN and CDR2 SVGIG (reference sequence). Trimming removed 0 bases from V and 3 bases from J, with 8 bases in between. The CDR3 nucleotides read TGTGCCTGGAGTGTAAGGGGGGACACTGAAGCTTTCTTT. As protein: CAWSVRGDTEAFF.

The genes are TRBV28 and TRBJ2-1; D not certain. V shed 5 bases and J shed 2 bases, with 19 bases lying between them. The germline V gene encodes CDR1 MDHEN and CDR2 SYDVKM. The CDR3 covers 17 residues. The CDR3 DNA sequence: TGTGCCAGCAGTCAACCGATTGGGTCTCATACCTACAATGAGCAGTTCTTC. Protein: CASSQPIGSHTYNEQFF. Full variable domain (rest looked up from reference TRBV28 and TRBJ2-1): DVKVTQSSRYLVKRTGEKVFLECVQDMDHENMFWYRQDPGLGLRLIYFSYDVKMKEKGDIPEGYSVSREKKERFSLILESASTNQTSMYLCASSQPIGSHTYNEQFFGPGTRLTVL.

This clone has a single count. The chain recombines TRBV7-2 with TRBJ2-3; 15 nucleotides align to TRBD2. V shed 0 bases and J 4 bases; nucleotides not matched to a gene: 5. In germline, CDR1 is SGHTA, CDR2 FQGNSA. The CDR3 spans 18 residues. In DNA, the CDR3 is TGTGCCAGCAGCTTAGCTTCCGGACTAGCGGGAGGGGCAGATACGCAGTATTTT. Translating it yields CASSLASGLAGGADTQYF. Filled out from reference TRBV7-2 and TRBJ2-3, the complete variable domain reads GAGVSQSPSNKVTEKGKDVELRCDPISGHTALYWYRQSLGQGLEFLIYFQGNSAPDKSGLPSDRFSAERTGGSVSTLTIQRTQQEDSAVYLCASSLASGLAGGADTQYFGPGTRLTVL.

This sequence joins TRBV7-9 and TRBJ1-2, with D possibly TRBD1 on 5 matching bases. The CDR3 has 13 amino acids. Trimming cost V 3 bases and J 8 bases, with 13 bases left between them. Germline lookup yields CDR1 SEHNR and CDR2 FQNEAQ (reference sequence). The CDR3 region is CASSLEGKGGYTF. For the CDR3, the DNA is TGTGCCAGCAGCTTGGAGGGGAAAGGGGGCTACACCTTC.